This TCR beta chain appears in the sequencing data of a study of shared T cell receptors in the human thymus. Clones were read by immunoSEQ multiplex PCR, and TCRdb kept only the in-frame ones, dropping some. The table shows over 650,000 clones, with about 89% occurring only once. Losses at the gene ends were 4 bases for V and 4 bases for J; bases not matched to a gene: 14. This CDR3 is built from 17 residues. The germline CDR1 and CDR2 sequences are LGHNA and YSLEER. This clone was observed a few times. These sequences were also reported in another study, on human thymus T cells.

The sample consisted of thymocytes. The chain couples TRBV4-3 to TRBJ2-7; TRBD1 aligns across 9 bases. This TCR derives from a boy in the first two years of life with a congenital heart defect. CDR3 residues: CASSPNRGTGTIYEQYF. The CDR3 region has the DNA TGCGCCAGCAGCCCTAATAGAGGGACAGGGACTATTTACGAGCAGTACTTC.